This TCR beta chain was recorded in a study of regulatory T cells in long-lasting Graves disease. Study-level findings and limits: TCR diversity was lower in persistent Graves' patients than in newly diagnosed ones.

Concerning this clonotype: Its antigen is unknown.

Building of the TCR beta libraries involved iRepertoire HTBI primers and Arm-PCR of CDR3 regions. TCRdb passed the multiplex PCR reads through MiXCR, listing each CDR3 protein once. The sample yields more than 400,000 distinct CDR3 sequences, less than 20% seen once. Time point indicated: newly diagnosed GD, antithyroid drugs for less than 3 months. PBMC RNA served as the TCR library source. An endocrinology department in Xi'an, China, supplied the patients. CDR3 length: 15 residues. Germline CDR1 reads SGHDT; CDR2 reads YYEEEE. V lost 3 bases and J lost 0, with 10 bases in between. These data were also reused for a study on T cells in Graves' hyperthyroidism and ophthalmopathy. Per that paper: Most clonotypes expanded in the thyroid (above 0.001) were also present in blood. Ophthalmopathy onset followed model prediction by a median approximately 7 months.

Here the sequenced sample was peripheral blood mononuclear cells (PBMCs), taken at new diagnosis, from a patient treated with antithyroid drugs. The TCR sequence derives from a woman between 25 and 40 years old with Graves disease. This chain joins TRBV5-6 and TRBJ1-5; D gene ambiguous. The DNA for the CDR3 is TGTGCCAGCAGCTCCGAACGGTATAGCAATCAGCCCCAGCATTTT. Protein sequence: CASSSERYSNQPQHF.